The TCR beta chain described here comes from a study of T cell responses to AZD1222 COVID-19 vaccine. Regarding this clone: The antigen is undetermined.

Some clones are missing from TCRdb's copy, which holds only in-frame ones; the method was immunoSEQ multiplex PCR. This sample has over 75,000 clones, with over 85% found just once. Study-wide results and limits: Mapped onto spike, vaccine-associated CD4 TCRs spanned it and were dominant at 160-218 and 743-854. Epitopes outside B.1.351 and B.1.1.7 mutated regions reportedly drew nearly half of spike TCRs. Baseline antibody screening turned up just a handful of seropositive AZD1222 recipients.

In germline, CDR1 is LGHNA, CDR2 YSLEER. The V and J ends lost 5 bases and 0 bases respectively, with 11 bases between them. The CDR3 sequence is 15 residues long. This chain uses TRBV4-3 with TRBJ2-1, with a weak D call TRBD2 (5 bases). The specimen comprised peripheral blood, sampled on day 0 of AZD1222 vaccination. This receptor was taken from an adult in good health. Written as DNA, the CDR3 is TGCGCCAGCAGCGGAGGCTGGAGCTCCTACAATGAGCAGTTCTTC. It translates to CASSGGWSSYNEQFF.